Each of the 17 T cell receptor beta chains below was sequenced from the same sample in a study of T cell repertoires in cytomegalovirus infection. MiXCR, applied by TCRdb to the reads, yields one record per CDR3 protein. This table has 110,000 to 150,000 distinct CDR3 sequences, about 6% appearing once. Input material: PBMCs. These receptors originate from a human donor in good health (CMV status not recorded). Some clones in this sample may be carry-over from other donors' samples.

This clonotype was observed many times. V and J are TRBV7-2 and TRBJ1-2; 7 bases map to TRBD1. With V trimmed by 2 bases and J by 4 bases, 7 bases remained unmatched. Germline V CDR1 and CDR2: SGHTA, FQGNSA. This CDR3 region has 15 residues. DNA of the CDR3: TGTGCCAGCAGCTTAAGGGCGACAGGGCCCTATGGCTACACCTTC. This codes for CASSLRATGPYGYTF.

The sample holds many counts of this clonotype. The chain employs TRBV7-2 and TRBJ2-5; D perhaps matches TRBD2 (6 bases). This CDR3 comprises 14 residues. Germline V CDR1 and CDR2: SGHTA, FQGNSA. Trimming took off 2 bases at V and 9 bases at J, with 16 bases between the two ends. As DNA, the CDR3 is TGTGCCAGCAGCTTATTGGCGGGGCGAGGGGCCCAGTACTTC. Residues: CASSLLAGRGAQYF.

There are many counts of this clonotype. J is TRBJ2-1 and V is TRBV7-9, with TRBD2 matching over 10 bases. The CDR3 has 16 residues. Per germline, CDR1 SEHNR and CDR2 FQNEAQ (reference sequence). J gave up 9 bases and V 4 bases, and 12 bases lay outside the gene matches. The CDR3 loop reads CASSSWLAGAHGEQFF. CDR3 in DNA: TGTGCCAGCAGCTCCTGGCTAGCGGGGGCCCATGGTGAGCAGTTCTTC.

This clonotype was detected only a few times. The chain links TRBV5-6 to TRBJ1-1; D is possibly TRBD1 (5 bases). Germline values: CDR1 SGHDT, CDR2 YYEEEE. This CDR3 is 15 amino acids long. V was trimmed by 4 bases and J by 1 base, leaving 14 bases between them. The CDR3 coding sequence is TGTGCCAGCAGCCTCACCTACAGGAGGAACACTGAAGCTTTCTTT. This sequence encodes CASSLTYRRNTEAFF.

The sample holds many counts of this clonotype. The genes are TRBV7-2 and TRBJ2-7; D could derive from TRBD1 or TRBD2 (5 bases each). Germline V gene lookup returns CDR1 SGHTA and CDR2 FQGNSA. V lost 2 bases and J 4 bases, leaving 15 bases between the germline ends. The CDR3 is 15 amino acids. The CDR3 bases are TGTGCCAGCAGCTTATCCCGGGACCCGAGGTACGAGCAGTACTTC. It yields the protein CASSLSRDPRYEQYF.

This clonotype came up many times. This may come from a read error, since a much larger clone is one base off. The rearrangement uses TRBV6-1 and TRBJ1-1; no definite D call. Germline values: CDR1 MNHNS, CDR2 SASEGT. The CDR3 extends over 13 amino acids. V was pared by 6 bases and J by 1 base, with 9 bases between. CDR3 amino acids: CASSPTRNTEAFF. DNA of the CDR3: TGTGCCAGCAGCCCCACCCGGAACACTGAAGCTTTCTTT.

CDR3: CASSLGGLAKNIQYF. CDR3 sequence (DNA): TGTGCCAGCAGCTTAGGGGGGCTAGCCAAAAACATTCAGTACTTC. The gene calls are TRBV7-9 and TRBJ2-4, with D perhaps matching TRBD1 (6 bases). V was pared by 1 base and J by 0 bases, with 7 bases between. Germline lookup yields CDR1 SEHNR and CDR2 FQNEAQ (reference sequence). The CDR3 has 15 amino acids.

This clonotype came up a few times. V usage is TRBV20-1 and J usage is TRBJ2-6, with 7 nucleotides matching TRBD1. Per germline, CDR1 DFQATT and CDR2 SNEGSKA (reference sequence). The CDR3 consists of 16 residues. After removal of 1 base from V and 0 bases from J, the junction contained 3 bases not matched to a gene. The chain's CDR3 is CSARGDSFSGANVLTF. In DNA, the CDR3 is TGCAGTGCTAGAGGGGACAGTTTCTCTGGGGCCAACGTCCTGACTTTC.

At least ten counts were recorded for this clonotype. This sequence joins TRBV6-6 and TRBJ2-2; D is possibly TRBD2 (5 bases). The CDR3 length is 15 residues. The V gene's germline CDR1 is MNHNY and CDR2 SVGAGI (reference sequence). V shed 4 bases and J shed 2 bases, with 11 bases lying between them. For the CDR3, the DNA is TGTGCCAGCAGTTTACTAGGCTCCAACACCGGGGAGCTGTTTTTT. Translated, it gives CASSLLGSNTGELFF.

This clonotype was recorded many times. The V gene is TRBV6-1, the J gene TRBJ2-3; D remains ambiguous. Germline loops: CDR1 MNHNS, CDR2 SASEGT. Trimming removed 5 bases from V and 0 bases from J, with 6 bases in between. The length of the CDR3 is 13 residues. DNA of the CDR3: TGTGCCAGCAGTTCTGACAGCACAGATACGCAGTATTTT. This gives the protein CASSSDSTDTQYF.

This clonotype was seen many times. The rearrangement joins TRBV7-2 to TRBJ1-6, with 10 bases aligning to TRBD1. Unmatched junction bases numbered 6, after V lost 5 bases and J lost 8 bases. The CDR3 totals 15 residues. CDR1 and CDR2 (germline): SGHTA, FQGNSA. The CDR3 spells CASSIPGTGDSPLHF. CDR3 nucleotides: TGTGCCAGCAGCATTCCCGGGACAGGGGATTCACCCCTCCACTTT. The entire variable domain, with the rest obtained from reference TRBV7-2 and TRBJ1-6, is as follows: GAGVSQSPSNKVTEKGKDVELRCDPISGHTALYWYRQSLGQGLEFLIYFQGNSAPDKSGLPSDRFSAERTGGSVSTLTIQRTQQEDSAVYLCASSIPGTGDSPLHFGNGTRLTVT.

This clonotype was recorded at least ten times. The rearrangement joins TRBV10-3 to TRBJ2-3; the match to TRBD2 covers 10 bases. There are 17 residues in the CDR3. V gave up 6 bases and J gave up 2 bases; unmatched junction bases: 11. The V gene's germline CDR1 is ENHRY and CDR2 SYGVKD. CDR3 coding DNA: TGTGCCATCAGCTCCGACCTAGCGGGGGCAACCACAGATACGCAGTATTTT. This encodes CAISSDLAGATTDTQYF.

This chain connects TRBV19 to TRBJ1-1; D is undetermined. In germline, CDR1 is LNHDA, CDR2 SQIVND (reference sequence). Trimming took 1 base from V and 1 from J, leaving 10 bases between them. The CDR3 is made up of 15 amino acids. The CDR3 DNA reads TGTGCCAGTAGTATAGGACGCCAGAGGAACACTGAAGCTTTCTTT. It translates to CASSIGRQRNTEAFF.

In its sample, this clonotype was seen many times. The V gene is TRBV7-2, the J gene TRBJ1-5, with no clear D. This CDR3 spans 15 amino acids. V was clipped by 3 bases and J by 3 bases, with 12 bases between them. In germline, CDR1 is SGHTA, CDR2 FQGNSA. The CDR3 loop reads CASSFGRQPNQPQHF. The CDR3 coding sequence is TGTGCCAGCAGCTTTGGGAGGCAGCCCAATCAGCCCCAGCATTTT.

The CDR3 protein is CASKRDRISNQPQHF. The CDR3 region has the DNA TGTGCCAGCAAAAGGGACAGGATTAGCAATCAGCCCCAGCATTTT. The genes are TRBV2 and TRBJ1-5; TRBD1 aligns across 8 bases. Trimming at V came to 7 bases and at J to 0 bases, leaving 5 bases not matched to a gene. The germline V gene encodes CDR1 SNHLY and CDR2 FYNNEI. The CDR3 totals 15 residues.

In this sample, this clonotype turned up many times. The chain employs TRBV7-2 and TRBJ2-5; 9 nucleotides match TRBD2. V shed 6 bases, J shed 5 bases, and the junction held 13 bases outside the gene matches. The CDR3 sequence is 16 residues long. Looked up from germline, CDR1 is SGHTA and CDR2 is FQGNSA. The CDR3 sequence: CASSVLAGGIGETQYF. In DNA, the CDR3 is TGTGCCAGCAGTGTGTTGGCGGGGGGGATAGGGGAGACCCAGTACTTC. Supplemented by reference TRBV7-2 and TRBJ2-5, the full variable domain reads GAGVSQSPSNKVTEKGKDVELRCDPISGHTALYWYRQSLGQGLEFLIYFQGNSAPDKSGLPSDRFSAERTGGSVSTLTIQRTQQEDSAVYLCASSVLAGGIGETQYFGPGTRLLVL.

This clonotype occurred many times. The chain combines TRBV10-3 with TRBJ1-1, with 8 bases matching TRBD1. This CDR3 has 13 amino acids. The J segment lost 4 bases and the V segment lost 9 bases, leaving 7 bases of the junction unmatched. The germline CDR1 and CDR2 sequences are ENHRY and SYGVKD. The CDR3 protein is CAMTGELLTEAFF. The CDR3 nucleotides are TGTGCCATGACAGGGGAACTTCTCACTGAAGCTTTCTTT.